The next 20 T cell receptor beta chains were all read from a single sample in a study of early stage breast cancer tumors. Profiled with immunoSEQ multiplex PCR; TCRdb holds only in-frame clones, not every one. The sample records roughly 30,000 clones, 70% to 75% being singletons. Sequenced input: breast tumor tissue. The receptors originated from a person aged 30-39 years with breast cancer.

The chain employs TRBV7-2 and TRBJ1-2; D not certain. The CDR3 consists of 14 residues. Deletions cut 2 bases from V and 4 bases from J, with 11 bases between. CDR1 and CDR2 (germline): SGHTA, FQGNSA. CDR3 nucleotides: TGTGCCAGCAGCTTACTGGGAGTTACCTATGGCTACACCTTC. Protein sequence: CASSLLGVTYGYTF.

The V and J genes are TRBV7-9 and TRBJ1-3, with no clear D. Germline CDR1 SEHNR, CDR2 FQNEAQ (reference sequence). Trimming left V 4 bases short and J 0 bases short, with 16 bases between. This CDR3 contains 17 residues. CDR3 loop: CASSSLLTKSSGNTIYF. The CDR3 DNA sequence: TGTGCCAGCAGCTCTCTCCTCACGAAGAGCTCTGGAAACACCATATATTTT.

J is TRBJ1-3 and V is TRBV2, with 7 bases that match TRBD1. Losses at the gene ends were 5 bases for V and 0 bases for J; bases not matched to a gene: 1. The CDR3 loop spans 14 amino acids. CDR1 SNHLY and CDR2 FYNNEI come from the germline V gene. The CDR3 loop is CASSWDSSGNTIYF. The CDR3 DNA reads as TGTGCCAGCAGTTGGGACAGCTCTGGAAACACCATATATTTT.

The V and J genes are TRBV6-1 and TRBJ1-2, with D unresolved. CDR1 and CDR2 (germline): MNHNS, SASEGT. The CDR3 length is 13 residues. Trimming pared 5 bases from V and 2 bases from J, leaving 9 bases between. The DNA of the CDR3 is TGTGCCAGCAGTCTCCGGAGGAACTATGGCTACACCTTC. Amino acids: CASSLRRNYGYTF.

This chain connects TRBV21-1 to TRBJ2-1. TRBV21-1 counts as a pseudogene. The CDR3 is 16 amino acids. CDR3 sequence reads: CASSKRVDIPYNEQFF. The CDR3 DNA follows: TGTGCCAGCAGCAAAAGGGTTGACATTCCCTACAATGAGCAGTTCTTC.

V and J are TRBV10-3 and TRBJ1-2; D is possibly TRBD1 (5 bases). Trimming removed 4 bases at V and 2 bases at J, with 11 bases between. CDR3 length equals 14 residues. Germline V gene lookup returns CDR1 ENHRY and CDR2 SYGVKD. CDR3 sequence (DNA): TGTGCCATCAGTGGCGGGGCAGCAAACTATGGCTACACCTTC. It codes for CAISGGAANYGYTF.

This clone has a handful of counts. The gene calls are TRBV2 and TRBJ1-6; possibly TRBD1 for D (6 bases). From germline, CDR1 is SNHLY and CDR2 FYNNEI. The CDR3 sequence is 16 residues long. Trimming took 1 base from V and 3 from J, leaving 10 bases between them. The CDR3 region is CASSEGDTNYNSPLHF. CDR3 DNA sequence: TGTGCCAGCAGTGAAGGGGACACTAACTATAATTCACCCCTCCACTTT.

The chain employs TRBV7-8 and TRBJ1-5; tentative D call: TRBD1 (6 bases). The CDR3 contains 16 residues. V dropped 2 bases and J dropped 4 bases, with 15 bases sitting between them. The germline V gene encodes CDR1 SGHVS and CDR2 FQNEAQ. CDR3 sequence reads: CASSLNEGGVNQPQHF. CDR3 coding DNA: TGTGCCAGCAGCTTAAATGAGGGGGGGGTAAATCAGCCCCAGCATTTT. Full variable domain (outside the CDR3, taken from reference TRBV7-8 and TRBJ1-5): GAGVSQSPRYKVAKRGQDVALRCDPISGHVSLFWYQQALGQGPEFLTYFQNEAQLDKSGLPSDRFFAERPEGSVSTLKIQRTQQEDSAVYLCASSLNEGGVNQPQHFGDGTRLSIL.

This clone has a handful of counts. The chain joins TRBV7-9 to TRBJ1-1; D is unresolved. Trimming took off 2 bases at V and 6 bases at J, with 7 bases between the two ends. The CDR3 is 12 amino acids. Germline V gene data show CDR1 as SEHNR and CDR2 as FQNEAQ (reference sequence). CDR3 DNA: TGTGCCAGCAGCTTAAGGAGTGCTGAAGCTTTCTTT. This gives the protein CASSLRSAEAFF.

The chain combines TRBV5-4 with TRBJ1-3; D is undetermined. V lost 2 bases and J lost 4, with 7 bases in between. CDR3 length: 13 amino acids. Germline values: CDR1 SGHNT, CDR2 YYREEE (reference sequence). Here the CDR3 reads CASSLGPGNTIYF. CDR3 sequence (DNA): TGTGCCAGCAGCTTAGGACCCGGAAACACCATATATTTT.

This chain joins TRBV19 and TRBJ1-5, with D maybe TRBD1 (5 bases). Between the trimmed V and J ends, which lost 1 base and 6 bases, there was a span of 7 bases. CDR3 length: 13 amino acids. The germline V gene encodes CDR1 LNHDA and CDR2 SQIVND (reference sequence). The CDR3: CASSIAGAQPQHF. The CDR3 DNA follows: TGTGCCAGTAGTATAGCCGGGGCTCAGCCCCAGCATTTT.

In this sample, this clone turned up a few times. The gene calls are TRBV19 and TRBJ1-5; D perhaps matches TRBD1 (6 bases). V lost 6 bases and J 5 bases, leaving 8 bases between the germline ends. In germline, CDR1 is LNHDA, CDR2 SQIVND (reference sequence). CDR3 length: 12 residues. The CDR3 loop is CASRDSHQPQHF. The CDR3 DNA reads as TGTGCCAGTAGGGACAGTCATCAGCCCCAGCATTTT.

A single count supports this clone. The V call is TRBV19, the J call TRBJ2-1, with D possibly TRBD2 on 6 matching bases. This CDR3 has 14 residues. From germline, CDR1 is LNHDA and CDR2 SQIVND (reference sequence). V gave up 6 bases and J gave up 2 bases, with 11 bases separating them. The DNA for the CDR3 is TGTGCCAGTAGCCTAGCGTGGGCCTACAATGAGCAGTTCTTC. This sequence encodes CASSLAWAYNEQFF.

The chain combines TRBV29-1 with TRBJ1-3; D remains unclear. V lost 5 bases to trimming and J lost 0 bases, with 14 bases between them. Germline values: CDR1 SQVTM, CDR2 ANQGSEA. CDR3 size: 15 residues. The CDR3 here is CSVTNPASSGNTIYF. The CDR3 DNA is TGCAGCGTTACTAACCCGGCGTCCTCTGGAAACACCATATATTTT.

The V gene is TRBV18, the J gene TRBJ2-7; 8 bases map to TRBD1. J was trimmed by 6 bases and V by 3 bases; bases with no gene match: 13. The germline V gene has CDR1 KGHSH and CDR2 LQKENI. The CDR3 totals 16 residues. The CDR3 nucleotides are TGTGCCAGCTCACCGCGCAGGGGGCTTTGGTTAGGCGAGCAGTACTTC. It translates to CASSPRRGLWLGEQYF.

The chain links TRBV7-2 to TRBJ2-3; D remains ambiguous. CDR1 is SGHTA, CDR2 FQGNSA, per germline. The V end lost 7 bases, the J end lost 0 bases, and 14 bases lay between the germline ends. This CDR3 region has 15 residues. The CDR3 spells CASTLAVTSTDTQYF. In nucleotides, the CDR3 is TGTGCCAGCACCTTGGCGGTAACTAGCACAGATACGCAGTATTTT. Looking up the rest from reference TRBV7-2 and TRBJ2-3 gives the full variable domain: GAGVSQSPSNKVTEKGKDVELRCDPISGHTALYWYRQSLGQGLEFLIYFQGNSAPDKSGLPSDRFSAERTGGSVSTLTIQRTQQEDSAVYLCASTLAVTSTDTQYFGPGTRLTVL.

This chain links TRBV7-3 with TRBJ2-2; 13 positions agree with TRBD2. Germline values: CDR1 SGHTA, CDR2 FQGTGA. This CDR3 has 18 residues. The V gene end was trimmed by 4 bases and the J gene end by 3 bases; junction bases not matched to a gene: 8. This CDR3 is CASSSTSGRVLDTGELFF. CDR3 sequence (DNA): TGTGCCAGCAGCTCTACTAGCGGGAGGGTGCTGGACACCGGGGAGCTGTTTTTT.

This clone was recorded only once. The CDR3 DNA follows: TGTGCCAGCAGCTTGGCTAGCGGGTCCTACAATGAGCAGTTCTTC. As protein: CASSLASGSYNEQFF. V is TRBV5-4 and J is TRBJ2-1; TRBD2 agrees at 8 bases. The germline gives CDR1 SGHNT, CDR2 YYREEE (reference sequence). The CDR3 runs to 15 residues. Trimming at V came to 0 bases and at J to 1 base, leaving 0 bases not matched to a gene.

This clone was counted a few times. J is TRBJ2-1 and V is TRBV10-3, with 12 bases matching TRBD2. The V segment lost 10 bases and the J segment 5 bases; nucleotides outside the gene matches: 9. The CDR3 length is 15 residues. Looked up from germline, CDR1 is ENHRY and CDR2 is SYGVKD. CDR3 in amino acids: CATTTSGRSHNEQFF. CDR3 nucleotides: TGTGCCACCACGACTAGCGGGAGATCCCACAATGAGCAGTTCTTC.

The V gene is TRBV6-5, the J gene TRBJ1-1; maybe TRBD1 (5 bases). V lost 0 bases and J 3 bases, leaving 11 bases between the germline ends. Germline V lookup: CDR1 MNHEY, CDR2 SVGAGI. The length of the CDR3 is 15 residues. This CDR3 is CASSYSIQGHTEAFF. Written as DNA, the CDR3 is TGTGCCAGCAGTTACTCGATTCAGGGACACACTGAAGCTTTCTTT.